These T cell receptor beta chains were read from a single sample in a study of shared clonotypes between healthy human individuals. TCRdb's copy holds only in-frame clones and misses some; the assay was immunoSEQ multiplex PCR. The table has over a million clones, approximately 96% seen once. Sequenced sample: naive CD4+ T cells sorted from blood. These receptors were obtained from a man aged 25-45 years in good health. The CDR3 runs from the conserved cysteine through the conserved F or W. The D gene is left open where the match is weak. The size field is filled for only some rows; it gives once, few, many or a size class.

CDR3 | DNA | D | size | J | V
CASSFGGMSSYEQYF | TGTGCCAGCAGCTTCGGAGGGATGAGCTCCTACGAGCAGTACTTC | NA | once | TRBJ2-7 | TRBV7-2
CASSPTLTGELFF | TGTGCCAGCAGTCCGACTCTCACCGGGGAGCTGTTTTTT | NA | NA | TRBJ2-2 | TRBV2
CASSLSQETQYF | TGCGCCAGCAGCTTGAGCCAAGAGACCCAGTACTTC | NA | NA | TRBJ2-5 | TRBV5-1
CASSAVRGAPSGQYF | TGTGCCAGCAGCGCCGTGAGAGGGGCCCCCTCGGGGCAGTACTTC | NA | NA | TRBJ2-7 | TRBV11-2
CASSHYRAPNTGELFF | TGTGCCAGCAGCCATTACAGGGCCCCGAACACCGGGGAGCTGTTTTTT | NA | NA | TRBJ2-2 | TRBV7-9
CASSPGTAKNTGELFF | TGTGCCAGCAGCCCCGGGACAGCGAAGAACACCGGGGAGCTGTTTTTT | TRBD1 | NA | TRBJ2-2 | TRBV7-9
CASSFGSTDTQYF | TGTGCCAGCAGCTTTGGCTCCACAGATACGCAGTATTTT | NA | NA | TRBJ2-3 | TRBV5-5
CASSGSPLSGASYEQYF | TGTGCCAGCAGTGGTTCCCCACTATCCGGGGCCTCCTACGAGCAGTACTTC | NA | NA | TRBJ2-7 | TRBV2
CASSLAGGPTQYF | TGTGCCAGCAGCCTAGCGGGAGGGCCGACGCAGTATTTT | TRBD2 | NA | TRBJ2-3 | TRBV6-4
CASIGSRGSGANVLTF | TGTGCCAGCATCGGGAGCAGGGGCTCTGGGGCCAACGTCCTGACTTTC | NA | NA | TRBJ2-6 | TRBV5-5
CASSLLQNTEAFF | TGTGCCAGCAGCTTGCTCCAGAACACTGAAGCTTTCTTT | NA | NA | TRBJ1-1 | TRBV5-4
CASSLGPINNEQFF | TGTGCCAGCAGCCTGGGTCCAATTAACAATGAGCAGTTCTTC | NA | NA | TRBJ2-1 | TRBV9
CATSRDRHRDGGYTF | TGTGCCACCAGCAGAGATCGGCACAGGGACGGCGGCTACACCTTC | NA | NA | TRBJ1-2 | TRBV15
CAWSAATSVGYTF | TGTGCCTGGAGTGCCGCGACCTCTGTTGGCTACACCTTC | NA | NA | TRBJ1-2 | TRBV30
CASSQEPRTGGYGYTF | TGTGCCAGCAGCCAGGAACCCCGGACAGGGGGCTATGGCTACACCTTC | TRBD1 | NA | TRBJ1-2 | TRBV4-2
CASSLDTGQYNYGYTF | TGCGCCAGCAGCCTTGACACGGGACAGTATAACTATGGCTACACCTTC | TRBD1 | once | TRBJ1-2 | TRBV4-3